The 29 T cell receptor beta chains listed next were all sequenced from one sample in a study of T cells after yellow fever vaccination. TCRdb reprocessed the 5' RACE reads via MiXCR and lists one record per CDR3 protein. The table lists a few hundred thousand distinct CDR3 sequences, 10% to 15% of them singletons. The source was CD4+ T cells sorted from PBMCs, collected 45 days after the yellow fever booster vaccination. These TCRs come from a man aged 25 to 40 who received the YFV17D yellow fever vaccine.

V gene TRBV20-1 combines with J gene TRBJ2-3; D ambiguous. The CDR3 is 12 residues long. Germline V lookup: CDR1 DFQATT, CDR2 SNEGSKA (reference sequence). Trimming removed 5 bases from V and 6 bases from J, with 12 bases in between. CDR3 region: CSAGVPGDTQYF. DNA of the CDR3: TGCAGTGCTGGCGTCCCGGGCGATACGCAGTATTTT.

The chain combines TRBV5-6 with TRBJ2-7; D assignment may be TRBD1 or TRBD2 (5 bases each). Per the germline V gene, CDR1 is SGHDT and CDR2 is YYEEEE. CDR3 length: 15 amino acids. V shed 4 bases and J shed 0 bases, with 14 bases lying between them. CDR3 bases: TGTGCCAGCAGCCCCCTGGGACGGAGCTCCTACGAGCAGTACTTC. Translated: CASSPLGRSSYEQYF.

The CDR3: CASSFRPHQETQYF. The CDR3 region has the DNA TGTGCCAGCAGTTTTCGTCCTCACCAAGAGACCCAGTACTTC. The gene calls are TRBV12-3 or TRBV12-4 and TRBJ2-5; D uncertain. Trimming pared 3 bases from V and 0 bases from J, leaving 8 bases between. The CDR3 runs to 14 residues.

This clonotype was recorded a few times. V gene TRBV20-1 combines with J gene TRBJ2-7; 12 positions agree with TRBD2. Looked up from germline, CDR1 is DFQATT and CDR2 is SNEGSKA (reference sequence). The CDR3 is 13 residues long. V dropped 7 bases and J dropped 3; count of bases not matched to a gene: 4. The CDR3 loop is CSETSGSFYEQYF. The CDR3 DNA reads TGCAGTGAGACTAGCGGGAGCTTCTACGAGCAGTACTTC.

The rearrangement links TRBV20-1 to TRBJ2-1; 8 positions agree with TRBD2. V dropped 1 base and J dropped 4; count of bases not matched to a gene: 6. This CDR3 has 15 amino acids. The germline V gene has CDR1 DFQATT and CDR2 SNEGSKA (reference sequence). The DNA of the CDR3 is TGCAGTGCTAGAGCCCCTAGCGGGCGTTACAATGAGCAGTTCTTC. Translated, it gives CSARAPSGRYNEQFF.

This chain joins TRBV20-1 and TRBJ1-1; perhaps TRBD1 as D (5 bases). The CDR3 has 13 amino acids. Germline CDR1 is DFQATT and CDR2 is SNEGSKA (reference sequence). V shed 7 bases and J shed 7 bases, with 19 bases lying between them. CDR3 bases: TGCAGTGAAAAAAAATGGGGGGGTCATGAAGCTTTCTTT. It is translated as CSEKKWGGHEAFF.

This clonotype was counted only a few times. V is TRBV5-5 and J is TRBJ1-6, with 8 bases aligning to TRBD1. CDR1 SGHKS and CDR2 YYEKEE come from the germline V gene (reference sequence). The V gene end was trimmed by 4 bases and the J gene end by 9 bases; junction bases not matched to a gene: 18. The CDR3 contains 18 residues. In DNA form, the CDR3 reads TGTGCCAGCAGCAAACTCGGACAGGGAGGGGCCCTGGGTTCACCCCTCCACTTT. Its protein is CASSKLGQGGALGSPLHF.

CDR3 in DNA: TGTGCCTGGAAAAGGGGGAGTGGGACCGGGGAGCTGTTTTTT. This translates into CAWKRGSGTGELFF. The chain uses TRBV30 and TRBJ2-2; TRBD1 is a possible D gene (6 bases). CDR1 and CDR2 (germline): GTSNPN, SVGIG (reference sequence). V was pared by 4 bases and J by 5 bases, with 14 bases between. The CDR3 contains 14 residues.

A single count supports this clonotype. This chain joins TRBV5-1 and TRBJ2-2; D may be TRBD1 or TRBD2 (5 bases each). The germline V gene has CDR1 SGHRS and CDR2 YFSETQ. The CDR3 has 12 amino acids. Trimming stripped 3 bases from V and 12 bases from J, with 12 bases between. This CDR3 reads CASSYKGEKLFF. The CDR3 region has the DNA TGCGCCAGCAGCTACAAAGGGGAGAAGCTGTTTTTT.

This clonotype turned up a few times. The chain is built from TRBV24-1 and TRBJ2-1; TRBD2 agrees at 8 bases. This CDR3 has 14 residues. Germline V gene lookup returns CDR1 KGHDR and CDR2 SFDVKD. J gave up 7 bases and V 10 bases, and 11 bases lay outside the gene matches. CDR3 DNA sequence: TGTGCCACGGGAGACAGCGGGAGTATTAATGAGCAGTTCTTC. Its protein is CATGDSGSINEQFF.

The V gene is TRBV6-1, the J gene TRBJ2-3; D is uncertain. Germline loops: CDR1 MNHNS, CDR2 SASEGT. The CDR3 is made up of 14 amino acids. Trimming pared 5 bases from V and 5 bases from J, leaving 14 bases between. The CDR3 region has the DNA TGTGCCAGCAGTCTCCCCGGGTCCCAAGATACGCAGTATTTT. Amino acid sequence: CASSLPGSQDTQYF.

This clonotype was observed a few times. The chain employs TRBV19 and TRBJ2-7; D gene uncertain. This CDR3 has 15 residues. Germline V gives CDR1 LNHDA, CDR2 SQIVND (reference sequence). The ends were cut back, 3 bases at V and 2 bases at J, with 14 bases in the middle. CDR3 DNA: TGTGCCAGTAGTATTGACCGCCCCAAGACCTACGAGCAGTACTTC. It specifies CASSIDRPKTYEQYF.

Ten or more counts support this clonotype. This chain connects TRBV7-3 to TRBJ2-1; D remains ambiguous. V lost 2 bases and J lost 6, with 8 bases in between. CDR3 size: 13 residues. Germline CDR1 reads SGHTA; CDR2 reads FQGTGA. The CDR3 DNA reads TGTGCCAGCAGCTTAGTGGCCTCCAATGAGCAGTTCTTC. Translating gives CASSLVASNEQFF.

In this sample, this clonotype turned up a few times. The genes are TRBV15 and TRBJ2-3; D may be TRBD2 (5 bases). Germline V gene lookup returns CDR1 LNHNV and CDR2 YYDKDF (reference sequence). CDR3 length: 15 residues. V lost 5 bases, J lost 6 bases, and 18 bases lay in between. The CDR3 bases are TGTGCCACCAGCGGTTTCGGTGGGAGAGCGGATACGCAGTATTTT. Translating gives CATSGFGGRADTQYF.

The V call is TRBV2, the J call TRBJ2-7; 14 bases map to TRBD2. Trimming at V came to 11 bases and at J to 5 bases, leaving 17 bases not matched to a gene. The length of the CDR3 is 17 residues. Germline V gene lookup returns CDR1 SNHLY and CDR2 FYNNEI. The CDR3 region is CAFRPLPGLAGVHEQYF. DNA for the CDR3: TGTGCCTTCAGACCACTTCCGGGACTAGCGGGAGTCCACGAGCAGTACTTC.

The V call is TRBV9, the J call TRBJ2-1; TRBD1 aligns across 10 bases. Germline V gene data show CDR1 as SGDLS and CDR2 as YYNGEE. With 0 bases clipped from V and 4 bases from J, the junction kept 7 bases outside the gene matches. The CDR3 runs to 17 residues. The CDR3 sequence is CASSVGPGTGAYNEQFF. The CDR3 DNA follows: TGTGCCAGCAGCGTAGGTCCCGGGACAGGGGCTTACAATGAGCAGTTCTTC.

This clonotype was counted a few times. The rearrangement uses TRBV4-3 and TRBJ1-1; the D is unclear. V lost 1 base, J lost 5 bases, and 8 bases lay in between. The CDR3 runs to 13 residues. The germline CDR1 and CDR2 sequences are LGHNA and YSLEER. CDR3 DNA sequence: TGCGCCAGCAGCCAAGGGCCGCGGACTGAAGCTTTCTTT. It codes for CASSQGPRTEAFF.

This clonotype was detected only a few times. This chain uses TRBV7-8 with TRBJ2-3; 9 bases are a match to TRBD1. Germline V gene lookup returns CDR1 SGHVS and CDR2 FQNEAQ. V trimming: 5 bases; J trimming: 3 bases; junction bases outside the gene matches: 6. This CDR3 comprises 15 residues. The CDR3 nucleotides read TGTGCCAGCAGCCCTCGGACAGGGGAAACAGATACGCAGTATTTT. Translating gives CASSPRTGETDTQYF.

This clonotype was counted only a few times. This chain uses TRBV7-2 with TRBJ2-7, with 7 bases that match TRBD2. CDR1 SGHTA and CDR2 FQGNSA come from the germline V gene. V was clipped by 5 bases and J by 9 bases; unmatched bases: 13. The CDR3 contains 14 residues. The CDR3 loop reads CASSPWEGGGSQYF. CDR3 nucleotide sequence: TGTGCCAGCAGCCCTTGGGAGGGAGGCGGGTCGCAGTACTTC. Looking up the rest from reference TRBV7-2 and TRBJ2-7 gives the full variable domain: GAGVSQSPSNKVTEKGKDVELRCDPISGHTALYWYRQSLGQGLEFLIYFQGNSAPDKSGLPSDRFSAERTGGSVSTLTIQRTQQEDSAVYLCASSPWEGGGSQYFGPGTRLTVT.

This clonotype was counted at least ten times. The gene calls are TRBV2 and TRBJ1-1; D is unclear. V gave up 4 bases and J gave up 0 bases, with 9 bases separating them. Germline-derived CDR1 and CDR2 are SNHLY and FYNNEI. The CDR3 is 14 residues long. CDR3 loop: CASSAYTMNTEAFF. CDR3 nucleotides: TGTGCCAGCAGTGCCTACACCATGAACACTGAAGCTTTCTTT.

The rearrangement joins TRBV7-8 to TRBJ2-3; D tentatively reads TRBD1 or TRBD2 (7 bases each). CDR1 SGHVS and CDR2 FQNEAQ come from the germline V gene. The CDR3 spans 15 residues. V was pared by 5 bases and J by 2 bases, with 14 bases between. The CDR3 nucleotides read TGTGCCAGCAGCCAAGCGGGACAGAACACAGATACGCAGTATTTT. Translating gives CASSQAGQNTDTQYF.

At least ten counts were recorded for this clonotype. This chain uses TRBV12-3 or TRBV12-4 with TRBJ1-2; no definite D call. Trimming shortened V by 3 bases and J by 4 bases, and 6 bases separated the two germline ends. The CDR3 has 12 residues. CDR3 nucleotides: TGTGCCAGCAGTTTGGCCAGCTATGGCTACACCTTC. Protein sequence: CASSLASYGYTF.

This clonotype turned up a few times. This sequence joins TRBV12-3 or TRBV12-4 and TRBJ2-1, with 9 positions matching TRBD2. This CDR3 comprises 16 residues. Trimming cost V 2 bases and J 9 bases; bases outside gene matches: 11. CDR3 sequence: CASSLLLAGPSGEQFF. The CDR3 DNA sequence: TGTGCCAGCAGTTTATTACTAGCGGGTCCCAGTGGTGAGCAGTTCTTC.

The chain is built from TRBV29-1 and TRBJ2-7; D ambiguous. V shed 3 bases and J shed 3 bases, with 6 bases lying between them. CDR1 and CDR2 (germline): SQVTM, ANQGSEA. This CDR3 spans 11 amino acids. CDR3 sequence reads: CSVDWGYEQYF. For the CDR3, the DNA is TGCAGCGTTGATTGGGGCTACGAGCAGTACTTC.

Only a few counts were recorded for this clonotype. The rearrangement uses TRBV6-5 and TRBJ1-3; a possible D gene is TRBD1 (5 bases). CDR3 length: 15 residues. V lost 2 bases and J lost 2, with 10 bases in between. CDR1 is MNHEY and CDR2 is SVGAGI in the germline V gene. The CDR3: CASSYLQGTGNTIYF. CDR3 in DNA: TGTGCCAGCAGTTACCTGCAGGGTACTGGAAACACCATATATTTT.

This clonotype turned up a few times. The chain recombines TRBV7-2 with TRBJ2-4; D is unresolved. CDR1 is SGHTA, CDR2 FQGNSA, per germline. CDR3 size: 12 residues. V gave up 5 bases and J gave up 5 bases, with 7 bases separating them. This CDR3 is CASSLGQNIQYF. Written as DNA, the CDR3 is TGTGCCAGCAGCCTCGGACAAAACATTCAGTACTTC.

This clonotype turned up a few times. This chain connects TRBV7-3 to TRBJ2-1, with D perhaps matching TRBD1 (8 bases). Germline CDR1 reads SGHTA; CDR2 reads FQGTGA. V was shortened by 5 bases and J by 4 bases, with 21 bases between the two germline ends. This CDR3 is 17 amino acids long. The CDR3 region has the DNA TGTGCCAGCAGCCCCACCGGGGGGACAGGAGGTTACAATGAGCAGTTCTTC. Translated: CASSPTGGTGGYNEQFF.

This clonotype was found a few times. This chain connects TRBV24-1 to TRBJ2-1; 7 bases are shared with TRBD2. V was pared by 1 base and J by 4 bases, with 3 bases of the junction left unmatched. Germline assignment: CDR1 KGHDR and CDR2 SFDVKD. The CDR3 is 15 residues long. This CDR3 reads CATSDFGRQYNEQFF. CDR3 coding DNA: TGTGCCACCAGTGATTTCGGGAGGCAATACAATGAGCAGTTCTTC.

The chain employs TRBV24-1 and TRBJ2-5, with 8 bases that match TRBD2. CDR1 is KGHDR, CDR2 SFDVKD, per germline. Germline trimming cut 4 bases from V and 5 bases from J; bases unmatched to any gene: 5. CDR3 length equals 14 residues. The CDR3: CATSESGGPETQYF. In DNA form, the CDR3 reads TGTGCCACCAGTGAATCGGGAGGGCCTGAGACCCAGTACTTC.